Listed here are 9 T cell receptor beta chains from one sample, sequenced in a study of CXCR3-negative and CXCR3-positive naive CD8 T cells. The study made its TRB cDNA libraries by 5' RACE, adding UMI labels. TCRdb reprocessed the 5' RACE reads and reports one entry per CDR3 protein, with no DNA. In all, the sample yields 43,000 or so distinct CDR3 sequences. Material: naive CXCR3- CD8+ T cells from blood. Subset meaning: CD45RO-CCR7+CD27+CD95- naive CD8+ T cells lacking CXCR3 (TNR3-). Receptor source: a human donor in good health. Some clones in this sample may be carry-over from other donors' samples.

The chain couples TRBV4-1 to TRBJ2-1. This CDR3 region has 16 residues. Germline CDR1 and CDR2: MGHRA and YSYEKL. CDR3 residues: CASSQVLAMESNEQFF.

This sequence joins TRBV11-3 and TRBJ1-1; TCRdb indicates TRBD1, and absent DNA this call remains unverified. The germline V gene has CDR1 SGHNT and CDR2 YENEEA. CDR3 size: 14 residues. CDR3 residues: CASSSTGQVAGAFF.

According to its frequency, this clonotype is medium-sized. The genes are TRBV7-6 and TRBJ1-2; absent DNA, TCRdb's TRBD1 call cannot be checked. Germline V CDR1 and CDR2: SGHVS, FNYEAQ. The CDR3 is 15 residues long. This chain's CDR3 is CASSLRDSLNYGYTF.

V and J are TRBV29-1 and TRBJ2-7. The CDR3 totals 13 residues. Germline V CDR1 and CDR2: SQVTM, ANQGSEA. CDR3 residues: CSVEEQESYEQYF.

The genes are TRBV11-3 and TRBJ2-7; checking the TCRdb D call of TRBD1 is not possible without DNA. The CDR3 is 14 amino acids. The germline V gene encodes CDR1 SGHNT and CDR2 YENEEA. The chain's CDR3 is CASSLYGTAYEQYF.

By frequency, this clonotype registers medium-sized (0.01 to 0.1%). Here the CDR3 reads CASSHSRDSGMNTQYF. This chain uses TRBV4-3 with TRBJ2-3; the D call from TCRdb, TRBD1, cannot be confirmed without DNA. Germline V gives CDR1 LGHNA, CDR2 YSLEER. There are 16 residues in the CDR3.

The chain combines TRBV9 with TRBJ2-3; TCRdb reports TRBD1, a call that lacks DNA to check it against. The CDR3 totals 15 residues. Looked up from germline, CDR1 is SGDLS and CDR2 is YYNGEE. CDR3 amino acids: CASSVDPSRTDTQYF.

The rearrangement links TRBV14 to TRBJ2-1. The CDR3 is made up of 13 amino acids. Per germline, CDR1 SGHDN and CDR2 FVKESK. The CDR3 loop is CASSQQNDNEQFF.

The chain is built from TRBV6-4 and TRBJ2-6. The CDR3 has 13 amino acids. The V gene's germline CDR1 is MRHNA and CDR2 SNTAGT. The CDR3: CATRASGANVLTF.